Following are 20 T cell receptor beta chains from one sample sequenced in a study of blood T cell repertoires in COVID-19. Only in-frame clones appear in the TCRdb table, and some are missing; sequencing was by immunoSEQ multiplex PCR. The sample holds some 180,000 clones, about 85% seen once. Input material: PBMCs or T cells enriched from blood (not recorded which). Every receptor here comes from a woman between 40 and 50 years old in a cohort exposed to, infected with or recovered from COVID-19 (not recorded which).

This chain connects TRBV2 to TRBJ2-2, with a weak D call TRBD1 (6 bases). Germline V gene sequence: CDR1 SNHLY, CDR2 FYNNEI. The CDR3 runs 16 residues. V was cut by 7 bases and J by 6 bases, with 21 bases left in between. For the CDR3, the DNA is TGTGCCAGCAAACCCAGGCCACAGGGAGTGGCCGGGGAGCTGTTTTTT. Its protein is CASKPRPQGVAGELFF.

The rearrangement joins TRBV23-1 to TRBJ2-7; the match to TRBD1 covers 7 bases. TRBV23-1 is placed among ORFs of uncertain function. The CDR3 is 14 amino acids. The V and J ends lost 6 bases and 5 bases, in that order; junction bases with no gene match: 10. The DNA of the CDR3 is TGCGCCAGCAGCATGGACAGGTGGCGTCACGAGCAGTACTTC. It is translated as CASSMDRWRHEQYF.

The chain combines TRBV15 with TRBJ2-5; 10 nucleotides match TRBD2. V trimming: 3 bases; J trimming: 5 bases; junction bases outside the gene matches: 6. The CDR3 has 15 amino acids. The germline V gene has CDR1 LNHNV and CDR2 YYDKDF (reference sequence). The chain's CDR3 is CATSRGTSERETQYF. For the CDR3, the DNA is TGTGCCACCAGCAGGGGGACTAGCGAACGGGAGACCCAGTACTTC.

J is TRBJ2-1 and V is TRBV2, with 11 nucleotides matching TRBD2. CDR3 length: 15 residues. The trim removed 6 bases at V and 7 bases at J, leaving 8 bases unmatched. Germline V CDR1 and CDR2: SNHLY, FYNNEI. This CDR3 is CASRTSGGLGNEQFF. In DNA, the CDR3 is TGTGCCAGCAGAACTAGCGGGGGACTGGGGAATGAGCAGTTCTTC.

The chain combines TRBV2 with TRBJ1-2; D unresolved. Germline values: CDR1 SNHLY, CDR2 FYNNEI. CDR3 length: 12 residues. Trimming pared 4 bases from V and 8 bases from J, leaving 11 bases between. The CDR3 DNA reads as TGTGCCAGCAGTGTCAGGTTTAGGGGCTACACCTTC. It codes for CASSVRFRGYTF.

CDR3 coding DNA: TGTGCCAGCCGCCCCGATTATACAGGGGGCTTAGATGGCTACACCTTC. It yields the protein CASRPDYTGGLDGYTF. The chain couples TRBV4-2 to TRBJ1-2; 9 bases align to TRBD1. The germline gives CDR1 LGHNA, CDR2 YNFKEQ. The CDR3 runs 16 residues. With 8 bases clipped from V and 6 bases from J, the junction kept 16 bases outside the gene matches.

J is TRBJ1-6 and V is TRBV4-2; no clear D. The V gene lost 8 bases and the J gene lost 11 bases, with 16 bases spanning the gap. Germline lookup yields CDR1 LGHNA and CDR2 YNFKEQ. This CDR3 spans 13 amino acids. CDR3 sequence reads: CASRPAAGTPLHF. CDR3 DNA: TGTGCCAGCCGCCCGGCGGCCGGCACACCCCTCCACTTT.

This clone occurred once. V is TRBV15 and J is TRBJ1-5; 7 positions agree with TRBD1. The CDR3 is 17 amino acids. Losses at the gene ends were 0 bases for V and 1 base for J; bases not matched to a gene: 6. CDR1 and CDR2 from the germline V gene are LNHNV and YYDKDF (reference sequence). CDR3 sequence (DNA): TGTGCCACCAGCAGAGATTACGGGACAGAAAGCAATCAGCCCCAGCATTTT. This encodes CATSRDYGTESNQPQHF. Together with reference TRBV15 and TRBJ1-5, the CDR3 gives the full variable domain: DAMVIQNPRYQVTQFGKPVTLSCSQTLNHNVMYWYQQKSSQAPKLLFHYYDKDFNNEADTPDNFQSRRPNTSFCFLDIRSPGLGDTAMYLCATSRDYGTESNQPQHFGDGTRLSIL.

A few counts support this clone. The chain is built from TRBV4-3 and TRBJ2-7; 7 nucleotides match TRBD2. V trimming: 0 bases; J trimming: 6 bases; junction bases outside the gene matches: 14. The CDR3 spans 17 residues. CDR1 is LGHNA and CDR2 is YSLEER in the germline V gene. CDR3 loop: CASSQEWSGNRKGEQYF. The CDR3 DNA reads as TGCGCCAGCAGCCAAGAGTGGAGCGGGAATCGAAAGGGCGAGCAGTACTTC.

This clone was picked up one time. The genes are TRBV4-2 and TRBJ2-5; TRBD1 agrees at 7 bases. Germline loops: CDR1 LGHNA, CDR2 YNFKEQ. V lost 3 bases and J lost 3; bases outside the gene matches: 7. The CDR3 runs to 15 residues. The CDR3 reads CASSHTGQEEETQYF. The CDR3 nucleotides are TGTGCCAGCAGCCATACAGGACAGGAGGAAGAGACCCAGTACTTC.

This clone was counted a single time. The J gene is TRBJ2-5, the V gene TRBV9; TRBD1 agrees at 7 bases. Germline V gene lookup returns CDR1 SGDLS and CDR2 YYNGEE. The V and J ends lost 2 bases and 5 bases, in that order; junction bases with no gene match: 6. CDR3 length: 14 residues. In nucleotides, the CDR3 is TGTGCCAGCAGCGTTCAGGGGGTTGGGGAGACCCAGTACTTC. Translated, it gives CASSVQGVGETQYF.

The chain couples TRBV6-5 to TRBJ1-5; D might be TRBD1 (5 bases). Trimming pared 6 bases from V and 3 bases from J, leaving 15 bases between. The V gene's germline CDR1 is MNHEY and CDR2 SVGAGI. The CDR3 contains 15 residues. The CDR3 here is CASRPKTVPNQPQHF. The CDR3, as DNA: TGTGCCAGCAGACCAAAGACAGTGCCCAATCAGCCCCAGCATTTT.

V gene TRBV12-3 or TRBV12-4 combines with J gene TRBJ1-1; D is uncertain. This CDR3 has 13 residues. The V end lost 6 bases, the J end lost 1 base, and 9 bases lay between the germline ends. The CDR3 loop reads CASSPQTNTEAFF. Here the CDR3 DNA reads TGTGCCAGCAGCCCACAGACGAACACTGAAGCTTTCTTT.

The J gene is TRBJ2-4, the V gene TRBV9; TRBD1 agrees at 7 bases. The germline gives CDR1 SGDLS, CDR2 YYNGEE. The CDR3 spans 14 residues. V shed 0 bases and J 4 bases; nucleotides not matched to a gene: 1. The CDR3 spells CASSVGGQKNIQYF. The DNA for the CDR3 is TGTGCCAGCAGCGTAGGGGGACAGAAAAACATTCAGTACTTC.

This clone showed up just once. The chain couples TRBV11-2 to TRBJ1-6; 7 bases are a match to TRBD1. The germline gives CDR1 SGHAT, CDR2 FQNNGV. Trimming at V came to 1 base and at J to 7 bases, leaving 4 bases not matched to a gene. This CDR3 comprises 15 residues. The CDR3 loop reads CASSLAGQQNSPLHF. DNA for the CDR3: TGTGCCAGCAGCTTAGCGGGACAGCAGAATTCACCCCTCCACTTT.

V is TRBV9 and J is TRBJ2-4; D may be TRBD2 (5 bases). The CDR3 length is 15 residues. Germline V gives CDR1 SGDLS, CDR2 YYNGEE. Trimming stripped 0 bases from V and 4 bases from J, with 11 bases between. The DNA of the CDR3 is TGTGCCAGCAGCGTAGGGGCTAGCCCAAAAAACATTCAGTACTTC. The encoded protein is CASSVGASPKNIQYF.

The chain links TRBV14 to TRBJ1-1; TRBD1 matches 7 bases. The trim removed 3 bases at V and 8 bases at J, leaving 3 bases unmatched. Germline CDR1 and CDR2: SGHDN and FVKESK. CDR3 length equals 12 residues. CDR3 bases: TGTGCCAGCAGCCAGATAGGGGGCGAAGCTTTCTTT. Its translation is CASSQIGGEAFF.

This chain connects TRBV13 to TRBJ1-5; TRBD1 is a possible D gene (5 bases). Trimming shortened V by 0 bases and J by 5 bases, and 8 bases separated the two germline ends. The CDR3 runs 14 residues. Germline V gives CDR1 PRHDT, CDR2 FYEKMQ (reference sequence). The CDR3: CASSLGRGDQPQHF. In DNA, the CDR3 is TGTGCCAGCAGCTTAGGGCGGGGGGATCAGCCCCAGCATTTT.

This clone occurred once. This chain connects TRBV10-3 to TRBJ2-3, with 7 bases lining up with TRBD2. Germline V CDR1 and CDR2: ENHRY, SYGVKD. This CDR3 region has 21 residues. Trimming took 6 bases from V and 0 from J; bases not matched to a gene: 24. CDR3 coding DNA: TGTGCCATCAGGACGGACCTGGCGGGGCGGGAGAGCGGCACTAGCACAGATACGCAGTATTTT. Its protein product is CAIRTDLAGRESGTSTDTQYF.

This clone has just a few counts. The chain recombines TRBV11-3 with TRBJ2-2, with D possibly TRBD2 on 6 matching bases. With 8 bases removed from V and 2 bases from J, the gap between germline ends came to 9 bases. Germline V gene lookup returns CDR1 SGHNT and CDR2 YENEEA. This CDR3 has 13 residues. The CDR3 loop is CASLDYNTGELFF. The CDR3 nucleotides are TGTGCCAGCTTGGACTACAACACCGGGGAGCTGTTTTTT. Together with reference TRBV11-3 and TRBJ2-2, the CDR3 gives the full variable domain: EAGVVQSPRYKIIEKKQPVAFWCNPISGHNTLYWYLQNLGQGPELLIRYENEEAVDDSQLPKDRFSAERLKGVDSTLKIQPAELGDSAVYLCASLDYNTGELFFGEGSRLTVL.